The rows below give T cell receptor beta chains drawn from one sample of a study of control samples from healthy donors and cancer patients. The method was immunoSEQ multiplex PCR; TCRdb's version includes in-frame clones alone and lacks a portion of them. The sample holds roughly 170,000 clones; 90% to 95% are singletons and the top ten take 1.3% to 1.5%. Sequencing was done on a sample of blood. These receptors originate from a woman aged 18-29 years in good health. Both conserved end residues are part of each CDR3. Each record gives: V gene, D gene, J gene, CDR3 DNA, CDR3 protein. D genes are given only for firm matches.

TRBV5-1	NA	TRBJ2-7	TGCGCCAGCAGCGGGGCCAACAGGGTTTCCTACGAGCAGTACTTC	CASSGANRVSYEQYF
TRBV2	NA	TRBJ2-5	TGTGCCGGCAGGGCCCAAGAGACCCAGTACTTC	CAGRAQETQYF
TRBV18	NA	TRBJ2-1	TGTGCCAGCTCACCAGGGCCCGGGTCCTACAATGAGCAGTTCTTC	CASSPGPGSYNEQFF
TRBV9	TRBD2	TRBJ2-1	TGTGCCAGCAGCCCCCGTTCCGGAGCGGGGGATAGCTCCTACAATGAGCAGTTCTTC	CASSPRSGAGDSSYNEQFF
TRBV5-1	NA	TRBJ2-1	TGCGCCAGCAGCTTGTGGACGGGCGGATCCTACAATGAGCAGTTCTTC	CASSLWTGGSYNEQFF
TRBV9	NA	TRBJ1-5	TGTGCCAGCAGCGTAGACGGTCTTAGCAATCAGCCCCAGCATTTT	CASSVDGLSNQPQHF
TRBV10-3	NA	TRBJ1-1	TGTGCCATCGGTCGGGAGGAGGGCACTGAAGCTTTCTTT	CAIGREEGTEAFF
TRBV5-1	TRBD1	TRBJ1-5	TGCGCCAGCAGCTTGGATGGGACAGGCACCAATCAGCCCCAGCATTTT	CASSLDGTGTNQPQHF
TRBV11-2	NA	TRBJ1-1	TGTGCCAGCAGCTTACCCCAGGGTCCACACACTGAAGCTTTCTTT	CASSLPQGPHTEAFF
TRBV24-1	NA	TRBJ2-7	TGTGCCACCAGTGAGGGGGCAGGCAGCTCCTACGAGCAGTACTTC	CATSEGAGSSYEQYF
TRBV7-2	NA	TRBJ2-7	TGTGCCAGCAGCTTAACCCCCCCCGAGCAGTACTTC	CASSLTPPEQYF
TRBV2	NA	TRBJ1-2	TGTGCCAGCAGTAGGTACGGCAACTATGGCTACACCTTC	CASSRYGNYGYTF
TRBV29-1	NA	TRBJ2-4	TGCAGCGTTGAAGATAATGGGGGCATGCGGTACTTC	CSVEDNGGMRYF
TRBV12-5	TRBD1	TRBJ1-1	TGTGCTAGTGGTTTGGTACCGGGACAGGGGGAATATGAAGCTTTCTTT	CASGLVPGQGEYEAFF
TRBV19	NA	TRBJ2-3	TGTGCCAGTAGTATGAGTCGAGGGGCAGATACGCAGTATTTT	CASSMSRGADTQYF
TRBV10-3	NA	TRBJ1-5	TGTGCCATCAGTGAGTCTGGGGGGAGCAATCAGCCCCAGCATTTT	CAISESGGSNQPQHF
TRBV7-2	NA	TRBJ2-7	TGTGCCAGCAGCTCTGAACAGGGCTACGAGCAGTACTTC	CASSSEQGYEQYF